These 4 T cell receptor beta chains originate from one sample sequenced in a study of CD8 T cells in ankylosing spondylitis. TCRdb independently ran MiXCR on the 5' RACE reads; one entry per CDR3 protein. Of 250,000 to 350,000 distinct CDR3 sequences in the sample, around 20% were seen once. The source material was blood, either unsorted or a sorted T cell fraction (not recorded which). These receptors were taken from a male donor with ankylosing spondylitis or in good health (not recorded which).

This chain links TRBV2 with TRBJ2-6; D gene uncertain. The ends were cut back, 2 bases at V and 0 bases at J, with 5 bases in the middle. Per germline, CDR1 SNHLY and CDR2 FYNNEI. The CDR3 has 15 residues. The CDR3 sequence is CASSEWGSGANVLTF. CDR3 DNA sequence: TGTGCCAGCAGTGAATGGGGCTCTGGGGCCAACGTCCTGACTTTC.

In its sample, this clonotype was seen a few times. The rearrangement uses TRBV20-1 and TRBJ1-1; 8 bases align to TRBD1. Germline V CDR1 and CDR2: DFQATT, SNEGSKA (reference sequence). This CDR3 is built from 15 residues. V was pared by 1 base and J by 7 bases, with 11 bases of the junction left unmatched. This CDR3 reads CSARGSRGRFGEAFF. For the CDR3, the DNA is TGCAGTGCTAGAGGGTCCAGGGGGCGCTTCGGTGAAGCTTTCTTT.

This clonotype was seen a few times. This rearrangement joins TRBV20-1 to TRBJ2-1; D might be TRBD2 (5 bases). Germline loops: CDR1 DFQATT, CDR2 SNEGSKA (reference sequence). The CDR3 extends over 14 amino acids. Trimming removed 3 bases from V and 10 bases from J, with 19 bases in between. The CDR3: CSASEVARGGEQFF. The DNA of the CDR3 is TGCAGTGCTAGTGAGGTAGCACGGGGTGGGGAGCAGTTCTTC.

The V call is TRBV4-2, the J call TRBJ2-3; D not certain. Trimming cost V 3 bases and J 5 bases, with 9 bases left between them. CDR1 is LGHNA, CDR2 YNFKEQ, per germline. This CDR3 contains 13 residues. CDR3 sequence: CASSHETGDTQYF. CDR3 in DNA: TGTGCCAGCAGCCATGAAACTGGAGATACGCAGTATTTT.